Below, 32 T cell receptor beta chains from the same sample are listed, as sequenced in a study of PD-1 blockade in classical Hodgkin lymphoma (dated by TCRdb to between 2020 and 2021). Receptor amplification or capture employed the immunoSEQ multiplex PCR assay. TCRdb provides this immuneACCESS table in a form limited to in-frame rearrangements. Some clones are lacking; in checked studies, under half of them reflect an unresolved V gene, and why the rest are absent is not known. The sample includes some 52,000 clones, with roughly 86% observed a single time. The top ten hold 6.5% to 8% of the sample. The sample's time point, from its label and the paper: cycle 4 day 1 (C4D1), after 5 to 7 weeks of nivolumab. Every trial patient had relapsed after autologous stem cell transplantation, and cohorts A, B and C differed in prior brentuximab vedotin exposure. Sequencing was performed on peripheral blood mononuclear cells (PBMCs), taken before the fourth cycle of nivolumab. These receptors were taken from a human donor with classical Hodgkin lymphoma.

CDR3 bases: TGTGCCAGCAGTCGACTAGCGGGAGCCAATGAGCAGTTCTTC. Its protein is CASSRLAGANEQFF. This rearrangement joins TRBV27 to TRBJ2-1, with 12 nucleotides matching TRBD2. Per germline, CDR1 MNHEY and CDR2 SMNVEV (reference sequence). The J segment lost 6 bases and the V segment lost 5 bases, leaving 2 bases of the junction unmatched. This CDR3 is 14 amino acids long.

This chain uses TRBV2 with TRBJ1-2, with TRBD1 identical over 9 bases. The CDR3 runs 15 residues. Trimming removed 4 bases from V and 4 bases from J; junction bases left unmatched: 7. The germline CDR1 and CDR2 sequences are SNHLY and FYNNEI. CDR3 sequence (DNA): TGTGCCAGCAGTGTGAGGACAGGGGAATTCTATGGCTACACCTTC. Amino acid sequence: CASSVRTGEFYGYTF. Variable domain in full (rest from reference TRBV2 and TRBJ1-2): EPEVTQTPSHQVTQMGQEVILRCVPISNHLYFYWYRQILGQKVEFLVSFYNNEISEKSEIFDDQFSVERPDGSNFTLKIRSTKLEDSAMYFCASSVRTGEFYGYTFGSGTRLTVV.

V gene TRBV6-6 combines with J gene TRBJ2-1; 9 bases match TRBD1. The CDR3 is made up of 16 amino acids. Germline CDR1 and CDR2: MNHNY and SVGAGI (reference sequence). Germline trimming cut 0 bases from V and 7 bases from J; bases unmatched to any gene: 7. The CDR3 spells CASSYSRTGASNEQFF. CDR3 bases: TGTGCCAGCAGTTACTCAAGGACAGGGGCTTCGAATGAGCAGTTCTTC.

This chain joins TRBV5-1 and TRBJ2-2; D is unclear. Trimming pared 5 bases from V and 2 bases from J, leaving 13 bases between. Germline V CDR1 and CDR2: SGHRS, YFSETQ. The CDR3 totals 15 residues. CDR3 sequence (DNA): TGCGCCAGCAGTTTAAGCGTCGGTAACACCGGGGAGCTGTTTTTT. Protein sequence: CASSLSVGNTGELFF.

This clone was seen only a few times. The chain recombines TRBV4-2 with TRBJ1-6, with D unresolved. This CDR3 comprises 13 residues. Germline CDR1 is LGHNA and CDR2 is YNFKEQ. V lost 3 bases to trimming and J lost 8 bases, with 8 bases between them. CDR3 in DNA: TGTGCCAGCAGCCAGGACGCGGATTCACCCCTCCACTTT. Protein sequence: CASSQDADSPLHF.

The chain links TRBV15 to TRBJ1-1; no reliable D call. Between the trimmed V and J ends, which lost 0 bases and 2 bases, there was a span of 7 bases. Germline values: CDR1 LNHNV, CDR2 YYDKDF (reference sequence). The CDR3 sequence is 14 residues long. The chain's CDR3 is CATSRDRINTEAFF. The DNA of the CDR3 is TGTGCCACCAGCAGAGACAGGATTAACACTGAAGCTTTCTTT.

The gene calls are TRBV9 and TRBJ2-7; 7 bases map to TRBD1. V lost 2 bases, J lost 5 bases, and 10 bases stayed unmatched. CDR3 length: 15 amino acids. Germline V gene data show CDR1 as SGDLS and CDR2 as YYNGEE. CDR3 in amino acids: CASSVRQGSRDEQYF. In DNA form, the CDR3 reads TGTGCCAGCAGCGTGCGACAGGGCTCAAGGGACGAGCAGTACTTC.

The V gene is TRBV5-1, the J gene TRBJ1-1, with D perhaps TRBD1 (5 bases). The CDR3 loop spans 13 amino acids. The V and J ends lost 2 bases and 2 bases respectively, with 7 bases between them. Germline lookup yields CDR1 SGHRS and CDR2 YFSETQ. CDR3 DNA sequence: TGCGCCAGCAGCTTATGGGACAACACTGAAGCTTTCTTT. This sequence encodes CASSLWDNTEAFF.

The chain links TRBV6-5 to TRBJ1-4; tentative D call: TRBD1 (5 bases). The CDR3 spans 14 residues. Germline V gene data show CDR1 as MNHEY and CDR2 as SVGAGI. V was shortened by 4 bases and J by 7 bases, with 13 bases between the two germline ends. Written as DNA, the CDR3 is TGTGCCAGCAGTTCCCCAGGGTACGGTGAAAAACTGTTTTTT. This encodes CASSSPGYGEKLFF.

The genes are TRBV7-6 and TRBJ2-2; no clear D. The CDR3 totals 15 residues. With 1 base removed from V and 2 bases from J, the gap between germline ends came to 8 bases. The germline V gene encodes CDR1 SGHVS and CDR2 FNYEAQ. As DNA, the CDR3 is TGTGCCAGCAGCTTAGTATTCTCCAACACCGGGGAGCTGTTTTTT. It encodes CASSLVFSNTGELFF.

V gene TRBV11-3 combines with J gene TRBJ2-7; TRBD2 matches at 8 bases. Looked up from germline, CDR1 is SGHNT and CDR2 is YENEEA. Trimming at V came to 0 bases and at J to 4 bases, leaving 5 bases not matched to a gene. The CDR3 extends over 15 amino acids. The CDR3 here is CASSLEAGDVYEQYF. For the CDR3, the DNA is TGTGCCAGCAGCTTAGAAGCGGGGGATGTTTACGAGCAGTACTTC.

The chain carries TRBV7-3 and TRBJ2-1; no clear D. Germline lookup yields CDR1 SGHTA and CDR2 FQGTGA. The CDR3 runs 15 residues. V lost 2 bases to trimming and J lost 5 bases, with 13 bases between them. The DNA for the CDR3 is TGTGCCAGCAGCTTATCCCCGGCTCGCGACAATGAGCAGTTCTTC. This sequence encodes CASSLSPARDNEQFF.

V and J are TRBV28 and TRBJ2-1; TRBD2 agrees at 10 bases. Germline loops: CDR1 MDHEN, CDR2 SYDVKM. CDR3 length equals 18 residues. J was trimmed by 0 bases and V by 6 bases; bases with no gene match: 11. CDR3 nucleotides: TGTGCCAGCAGCCCCCCTAGCGGGGGACTGAGCTCCTACAATGAGCAGTTCTTC. The encoded protein is CASSPPSGGLSSYNEQFF.

The chain carries TRBV27 and TRBJ2-7; D unclear. Germline-derived CDR1 and CDR2 are MNHEY and SMNVEV (reference sequence). This CDR3 has 13 amino acids. The germline V and J ends were trimmed by 4 bases and 3 bases, with 10 bases remaining between them. CDR3 DNA: TGTGCCAGCAGTTCCAGCGACCGCTACGAGCAGTACTTC. Its protein product is CASSSSDRYEQYF.

The V call is TRBV18, the J call TRBJ2-7; no clear D gene. The CDR3 runs to 15 residues. Trimming pared 0 bases from V and 5 bases from J, leaving 14 bases between. Germline lookup yields CDR1 KGHSH and CDR2 LQKENI. The CDR3 bases are TGTGCCAGCTCACCACCGCACGTTACGCACAACGAGCAGTACTTC. Protein: CASSPPHVTHNEQYF. Supplemented by reference TRBV18 and TRBJ2-7, the full variable domain reads NAGVMQNPRHLVRRRGQEARLRCSPMKGHSHVYWYRQLPEEGLKFMVYLQKENIIDESGMPKERFSAEFPKEGPSILRIQQVVRGDSAAYFCASSPPHVTHNEQYFGPGTRLTVT.

This clone was detected a few times. V gene TRBV27 combines with J gene TRBJ2-2; D remains unclear. V gave up 1 base and J gave up 0 bases, with 6 bases separating them. This CDR3 contains 15 residues. CDR1 and CDR2 (germline): MNHEY, SMNVEV (reference sequence). In DNA form, the CDR3 reads TGTGCCAGCAGTTTATTCAGTGCGAACACCGGGGAGCTGTTTTTT. It is translated as CASSLFSANTGELFF.

This clone was found once. The chain links TRBV13 to TRBJ1-5; TRBD1 might be the D (5 bases). CDR1 and CDR2 from the germline V gene are PRHDT and FYEKMQ (reference sequence). CDR3 length: 14 residues. Trimming shortened V by 2 bases and J by 3 bases, and 8 bases separated the two germline ends. The CDR3 is CASSLRGTNQPQHF. The DNA of the CDR3 is TGTGCCAGCAGCTTAAGGGGAACCAATCAGCCCCAGCATTTT.

The chain is built from TRBV18 and TRBJ2-3; 9 positions match TRBD2. Germline lookup yields CDR1 KGHSH and CDR2 LQKENI. The CDR3 loop spans 16 amino acids. V shed 1 base and J 2 bases; nucleotides not matched to a gene: 4. The CDR3 DNA reads TGTGCCAGCTCACCACTGCGGGGGGGATCCACAGATACGCAGTATTTT. Translated, it gives CASSPLRGGSTDTQYF.

V and J are TRBV28 and TRBJ1-5; 8 positions agree with TRBD1. With 5 bases clipped from V and 7 bases from J, the junction kept 10 bases outside the gene matches. The germline V gene has CDR1 MDHEN and CDR2 SYDVKM. CDR3 length: 15 amino acids. For the CDR3, the DNA is TGTGCCAGCAGTCTCTTGACAGGGGTTGGGCAGCCCCAGCATTTT. Translated: CASSLLTGVGQPQHF.

The table lists this clone with a few counts. The chain employs TRBV9 and TRBJ2-1; 7 bases agree with TRBD2. Germline CDR1 is SGDLS and CDR2 is YYNGEE. V was clipped by 4 bases and J by 3 bases; unmatched bases: 7. CDR3 length: 15 residues. CDR3 nucleotide sequence: TGTGCCAGCAGCCCAGGGATAGCGGGCTACAATGAGCAGTTCTTC. It codes for CASSPGIAGYNEQFF.

This clone occurred a few times. The chain joins TRBV7-2 to TRBJ2-5; 7 bases map to TRBD1. CDR3 length: 12 residues. V gave up 7 bases and J gave up 4 bases; unmatched junction bases: 3. CDR1 and CDR2 (germline): SGHTA, FQGNSA. The CDR3 DNA reads as TGTGCCAGCAACAGGGACAGAGAGACCCAGTACTTC. Translation gives CASNRDRETQYF. The entire variable domain, with the rest obtained from reference TRBV7-2 and TRBJ2-5, is as follows: GAGVSQSPSNKVTEKGKDVELRCDPISGHTALYWYRQSLGQGLEFLIYFQGNSAPDKSGLPSDRFSAERTGGSVSTLTIQRTQQEDSAVYLCASNRDRETQYFGPGTRLLVL.

This clone was counted once. The rearrangement uses TRBV10-3 and TRBJ1-2; D ambiguous. In germline, CDR1 is ENHRY, CDR2 SYGVKD. This CDR3 is 12 amino acids long. V lost 0 bases and J 9 bases, leaving 8 bases between the germline ends. In DNA, the CDR3 is TGTGCCATCAGTGAGTCCCTTCACAGCTACACCTTC. Translation: CAISESLHSYTF.

The genes are TRBV4-3 and TRBJ1-5; TRBD1 is a possible D gene (5 bases). CDR1 LGHNA and CDR2 YSLEER come from the germline V gene. This CDR3 is built from 17 residues. V shed 0 bases and J shed 7 bases, with 19 bases lying between them. In DNA, the CDR3 is TGCGCCAGCAGCCAAGATTTGGGGCAGGGTCGATGGCAGCCCCAGCATTTT. Amino acid sequence: CASSQDLGQGRWQPQHF.

The chain carries TRBV29-1 and TRBJ1-2; D might be TRBD1 (5 bases). Germline CDR1 SQVTM, CDR2 ANQGSEA. V lost 6 bases and J 4 bases, leaving 9 bases between the germline ends. This CDR3 has 11 residues. The DNA for the CDR3 is TGCAGCGTAGGGCAGGGCTATGGCTACACCTTC. Protein: CSVGQGYGYTF.

The chain couples TRBV27 to TRBJ1-5; 7 bases agree with TRBD1. The CDR3 length is 17 residues. J gave up 0 bases and V 5 bases, and 10 bases lay outside the gene matches. Germline CDR1 is MNHEY and CDR2 is SMNVEV (reference sequence). CDR3 amino acids: CASSPDRRQHSNQPQHF. Here the CDR3 DNA reads TGTGCCAGCAGTCCGGACAGGAGACAACATAGCAATCAGCCCCAGCATTTT.

The genes are TRBV4-3 and TRBJ2-3, with TRBD2 matching over 8 bases. This CDR3 is built from 17 residues. V was pared by 0 bases and J by 4 bases, with 9 bases of the junction left unmatched. CDR1 and CDR2 from the germline V gene are LGHNA and YSLEER. The CDR3 region has the DNA TGCGCCAGCAGCCAAGATCTGGGTCGGGGGGGCCCAGATACGCAGTATTTT. Translation gives CASSQDLGRGGPDTQYF.

The chain couples TRBV19 to TRBJ1-5, with D possibly being TRBD1 (5 bases). V was trimmed by 2 bases and J by 7 bases, leaving 18 bases between them. There are 16 residues in the CDR3. Germline values: CDR1 LNHDA, CDR2 SQIVND (reference sequence). The CDR3 DNA sequence: TGTGCCAGTAGTATAAAGGGGCAGGGAGGAGGGCAGCCCCAGCATTTT. This codes for CASSIKGQGGGQPQHF.

As concerns this clone: The junction differs from germline at one of its ends, possibly a read error. The CDR3 coding sequence is TGCAGTGCTAGAGCCGGGACTAGCGGGGGTTTT. Residues: CSARAGTSGGF. The rearrangement joins TRBV20-1 to TRBJ2-3; 14 bases agree with TRBD2. The CDR3 loop spans 11 amino acids. The germline gives CDR1 DFQATT, CDR2 SNEGSKA (reference sequence).

The gene calls are TRBV4-1 and TRBJ2-3; 10 bases are a match to TRBD2. After removal of 4 bases from V and 6 bases from J, the junction contained 10 bases not matched to a gene. Germline CDR1 and CDR2: MGHRA and YSYEKL. The CDR3 extends over 16 amino acids. CDR3 nucleotide sequence: TGCGCCAGCAGCCGATTACTAGCGGGGTTGGGGGATACGCAGTATTTT. Translation: CASSRLLAGLGDTQYF.

The genes are TRBV18 and TRBJ2-1, with D tentatively TRBD2 (7 bases). In germline, CDR1 is KGHSH, CDR2 LQKENI. The CDR3 has 17 amino acids. The V end was cut by 2 bases, the J end by 8 bases, with 22 bases between. The chain's CDR3 is CASSPNTSGGQRDEQFF. For the CDR3, the DNA is TGTGCCAGCTCACCAAACACTTCGGGAGGACAGAGGGATGAGCAGTTCTTC.

The chain is built from TRBV10-3 and TRBJ2-2; TRBD2 matches 10 bases. The CDR3 is 15 amino acids. Trimming at V came to 6 bases and at J to 2 bases, leaving 3 bases not matched to a gene. Germline V gives CDR1 ENHRY, CDR2 SYGVKD. This chain's CDR3 is CAIRTLAGNTGELFF. As DNA, the CDR3 is TGTGCCATCAGGACACTAGCGGGAAACACCGGGGAGCTGTTTTTT.

This clone was recorded a few times. In nucleotides, the CDR3 is TGTGCCAGCAGCCAATTCCATTCGAGGGGTAGCAATCAGCCCCAGCATTTT. Translating it yields CASSQFHSRGSNQPQHF. The rearrangement joins TRBV4-2 to TRBJ1-5, with a weak D call TRBD1 (5 bases). The CDR3 sequence is 17 residues long. Per the germline V gene, CDR1 is LGHNA and CDR2 is YNFKEQ. V lost 2 bases and J lost 0, with 14 bases in between.